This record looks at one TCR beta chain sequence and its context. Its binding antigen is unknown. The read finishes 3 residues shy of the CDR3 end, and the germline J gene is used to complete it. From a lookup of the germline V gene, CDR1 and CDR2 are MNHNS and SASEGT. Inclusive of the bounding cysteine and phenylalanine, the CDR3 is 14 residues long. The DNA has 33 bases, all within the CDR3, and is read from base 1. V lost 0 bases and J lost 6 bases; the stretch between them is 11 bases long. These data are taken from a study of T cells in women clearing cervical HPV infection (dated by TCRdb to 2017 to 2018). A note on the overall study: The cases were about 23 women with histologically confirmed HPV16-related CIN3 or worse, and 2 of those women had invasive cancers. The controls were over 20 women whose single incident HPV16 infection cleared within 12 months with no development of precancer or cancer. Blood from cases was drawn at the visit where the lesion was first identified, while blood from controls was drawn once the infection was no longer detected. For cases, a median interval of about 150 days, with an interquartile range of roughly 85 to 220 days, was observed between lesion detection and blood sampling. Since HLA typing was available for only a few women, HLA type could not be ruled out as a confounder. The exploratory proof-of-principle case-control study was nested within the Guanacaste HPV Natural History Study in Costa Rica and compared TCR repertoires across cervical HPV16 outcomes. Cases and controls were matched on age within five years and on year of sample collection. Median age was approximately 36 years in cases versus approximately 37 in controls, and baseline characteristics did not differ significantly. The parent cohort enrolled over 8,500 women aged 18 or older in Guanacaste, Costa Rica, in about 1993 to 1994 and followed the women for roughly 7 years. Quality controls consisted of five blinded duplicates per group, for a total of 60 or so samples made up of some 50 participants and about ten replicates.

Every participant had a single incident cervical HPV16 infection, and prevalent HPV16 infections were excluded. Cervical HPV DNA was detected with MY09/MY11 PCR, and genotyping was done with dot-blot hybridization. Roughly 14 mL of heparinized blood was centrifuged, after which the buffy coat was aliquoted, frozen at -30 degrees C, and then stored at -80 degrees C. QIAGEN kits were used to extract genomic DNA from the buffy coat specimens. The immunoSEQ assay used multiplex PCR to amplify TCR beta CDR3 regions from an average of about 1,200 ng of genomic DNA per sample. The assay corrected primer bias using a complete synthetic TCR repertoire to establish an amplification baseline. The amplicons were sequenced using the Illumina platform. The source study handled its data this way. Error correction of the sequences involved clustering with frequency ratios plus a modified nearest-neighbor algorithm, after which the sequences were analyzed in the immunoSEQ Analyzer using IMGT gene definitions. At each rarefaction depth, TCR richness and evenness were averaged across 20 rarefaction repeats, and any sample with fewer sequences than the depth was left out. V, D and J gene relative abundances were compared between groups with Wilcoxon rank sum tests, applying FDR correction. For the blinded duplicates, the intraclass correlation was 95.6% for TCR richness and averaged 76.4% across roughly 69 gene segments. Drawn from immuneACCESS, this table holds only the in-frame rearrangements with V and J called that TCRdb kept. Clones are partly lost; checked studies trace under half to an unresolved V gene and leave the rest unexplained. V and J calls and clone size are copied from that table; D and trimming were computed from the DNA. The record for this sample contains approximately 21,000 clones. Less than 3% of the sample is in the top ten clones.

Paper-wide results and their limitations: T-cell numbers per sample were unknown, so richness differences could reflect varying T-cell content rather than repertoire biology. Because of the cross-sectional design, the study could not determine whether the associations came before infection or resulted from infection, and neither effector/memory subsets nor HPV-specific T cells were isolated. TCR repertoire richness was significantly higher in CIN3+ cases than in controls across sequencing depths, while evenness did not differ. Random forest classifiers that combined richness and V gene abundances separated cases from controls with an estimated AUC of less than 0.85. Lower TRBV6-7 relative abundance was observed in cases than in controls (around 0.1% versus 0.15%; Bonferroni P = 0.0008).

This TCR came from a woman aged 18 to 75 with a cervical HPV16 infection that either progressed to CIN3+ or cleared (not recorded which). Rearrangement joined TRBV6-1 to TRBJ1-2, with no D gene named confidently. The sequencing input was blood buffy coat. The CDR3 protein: CASSEAEGMNGYTF. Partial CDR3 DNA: TGTGCCAGCAGTGAAGCCGAGGGTATGAATGGC.